This passage covers 21 T cell receptor beta chains from one sample sequenced in a study of blood T cell repertoires in COVID-19. Generated by immunoSEQ multiplex PCR, the TCRdb table keeps only in-frame clones and is missing some. Of some 260,000 clones listed, about 80% are singletons. The sample comprised PBMCs or T cells enriched from blood (not recorded which). These receptors were collected from a man younger than 45 with acute COVID-19.

CDR3 bases: TGTGCCAGCAGCGTAAATCTAGCGGGAGTCCACGAGCAGTTCTTC. Amino acid sequence: CASSVNLAGVHEQFF. This chain connects TRBV9 to TRBJ2-1; 10 bases are shared with TRBD2. Germline lookup yields CDR1 SGDLS and CDR2 YYNGEE. After removal of 1 base from V and 10 bases from J, the junction contained 8 bases not matched to a gene. CDR3 length: 15 residues.

The chain joins TRBV23-1 to TRBJ2-3; 8 positions agree with TRBD2. TRBV23-1 is sorted into the ORF group, with uncertain function. The length of the CDR3 is 13 residues. The CDR3: CVVAGKSTDTQYF. The CDR3 DNA reads TGCGTTGTAGCGGGAAAGAGCACAGATACGCAGTATTTT.

The genes are TRBV4-1 and TRBJ1-5; D might be TRBD1 (5 bases). The V end was cut by 2 bases, the J end by 5 bases, with 10 bases between. CDR1 is MGHRA, CDR2 YSYEKL, per germline. CDR3 size: 14 residues. The CDR3 region has the DNA TGCGCCAGCAGCCAACTCAGGGCGGATCAGCCCCAGCATTTT. Translation: CASSQLRADQPQHF.

V gene TRBV2 combines with J gene TRBJ1-5, with D unresolved. V lost 7 bases and J 4 bases, leaving 11 bases between the germline ends. The CDR3 has 13 residues. In germline, CDR1 is SNHLY, CDR2 FYNNEI. CDR3 DNA: TGTGCCAGCACTATGACTGGTAATCAGCCCCAGCATTTT. Its translation: CASTMTGNQPQHF.

The genes are TRBV6-2 or TRBV6-3 and TRBJ1-1; D might be TRBD1 (5 bases). Germline assignment: CDR1 MNHEY and CDR2 SVGEGT. This CDR3 has 14 amino acids. V was pared by 5 bases and J by 11 bases, with 21 bases between. The CDR3 nucleotides are TGTGCCAGCAGTAGTTACCACAGGAGTATGGAGGCTTTCTTT. Translated, it gives CASSSYHRSMEAFF.

Ten or more counts support this clone. The J gene is TRBJ1-2, the V gene TRBV9; 7 nucleotides line up with TRBD1. V dropped 1 base and J dropped 5; count of bases not matched to a gene: 5. Germline-derived CDR1 and CDR2 are SGDLS and YYNGEE. CDR3 length equals 14 residues. This CDR3 is CASSVSGTEYGYTF. In DNA, the CDR3 is TGTGCCAGCAGCGTATCCGGGACAGAATATGGCTACACCTTC.

The chain is built from TRBV24-1 and TRBJ2-1, with a tentative D call TRBD1 (5 bases). Germline V gives CDR1 KGHDR, CDR2 SFDVKD. The germline V and J ends were trimmed by 4 bases and 11 bases, with 11 bases remaining between them. The CDR3 has 12 amino acids. CDR3 sequence: CATSDTTVKQFF. The CDR3 DNA sequence: TGTGCCACCAGTGACACGACAGTTAAGCAGTTCTTC.

This chain links TRBV18 with TRBJ2-1; 12 bases are shared with TRBD2. Germline CDR1 and CDR2: KGHSH and LQKENI. V dropped 3 bases and J dropped 4; count of bases not matched to a gene: 4. CDR3 length: 16 amino acids. The CDR3 protein is CASSPLGTSGYNEQFF. In DNA, the CDR3 is TGTGCCAGCTCACCGTTGGGGACTAGCGGGTACAATGAGCAGTTCTTC.

The table lists this clone with a few counts. This chain links TRBV14 with TRBJ2-2; 11 nucleotides agree with TRBD2. Germline V lookup: CDR1 SGHDN, CDR2 FVKESK. The CDR3 covers 17 residues. V trimming: 4 bases; J trimming: 3 bases; junction bases outside the gene matches: 7. CDR3 loop: CASSLYTSGRDTGELFF. CDR3 bases: TGTGCCAGCAGCCTGTACACTAGCGGGAGAGACACCGGGGAGCTGTTTTTT. The whole variable domain, remainder taken from reference TRBV14 and TRBJ2-2, is EAGVTQFPSHSVIEKGQTVTLRCDPISGHDNLYWYRRVMGKEIKFLLHFVKESKQDESGMPNNRFLAERTGGTYSTLKVQPAELEDSGVYFCASSLYTSGRDTGELFFGEGSRLTVL.

The chain joins TRBV7-9 to TRBJ2-5; tentative D call: TRBD2 (5 bases). The CDR3 runs to 15 residues. Germline V gives CDR1 SEHNR, CDR2 FQNEAQ (reference sequence). Deletions cut 1 base from V and 1 base from J, with 10 bases between. The CDR3 region has the DNA TGTGCCAGCAGCTTAGTAGGGAGCGGCCAAGAGACCCAGTACTTC. It yields the protein CASSLVGSGQETQYF.

There are a few counts of this clone. The chain combines TRBV28 with TRBJ1-4, with 9 bases matching TRBD1. The CDR3 is 15 amino acids. Germline lookup yields CDR1 MDHEN and CDR2 SYDVKM. Trimming at V came to 0 bases and at J to 4 bases, leaving 0 bases not matched to a gene. CDR3 sequence: CASSLWTGGNEKLFF. The CDR3 bases are TGTGCCAGCAGTTTATGGACAGGGGGTAATGAAAAACTGTTTTTT.

CDR3 nucleotide sequence: TGTGCCAGCAGCTCCCGGACAGGGCAATCCTATAATTCACCCCTCCACTTT. Amino acids: CASSSRTGQSYNSPLHF. This chain connects TRBV7-8 to TRBJ1-6; TRBD1 aligns across 8 bases. Trimming took 4 bases from V and 1 from J; bases not matched to a gene: 6. Looked up from germline, CDR1 is SGHVS and CDR2 is FQNEAQ. The CDR3 contains 17 residues.

V usage is TRBV29-1 and J usage is TRBJ2-5, with TRBD2 as a possible D gene (5 bases). Germline assignment: CDR1 SQVTM and CDR2 ANQGSEA. This CDR3 region has 15 residues. The V end lost 6 bases, the J end lost 4 bases, and 21 bases lay between the germline ends. Here the CDR3 DNA reads TGCAGCGTCGGGGTCCACGGACCCCCAGTAGAGACCCAGTACTTC. This gives the protein CSVGVHGPPVETQYF.

The chain employs TRBV28 and TRBJ2-3; 10 nucleotides agree with TRBD2. The CDR3 runs 15 residues. From germline, CDR1 is MDHEN and CDR2 SYDVKM. The ends lost 2 bases at V and 6 bases at J; junction bases unmatched: 5. CDR3: CASSLRSSGGDTQYF. The CDR3 region has the DNA TGTGCCAGCAGTTTAAGGTCTAGCGGGGGTGATACGCAGTATTTT.

The J gene is TRBJ1-1, the V gene TRBV27; D uncertain. The length of the CDR3 is 15 residues. The germline CDR1 and CDR2 sequences are MNHEY and SMNVEV (reference sequence). The V and J ends lost 6 bases and 0 bases respectively, with 14 bases between them. The CDR3 DNA reads as TGTGCCAGCAGCCCCCAGAGAGGGCTGAACACTGAAGCTTTCTTT. Translated: CASSPQRGLNTEAFF.

The chain has TRBV7-9 and TRBJ1-6, with D unresolved. The CDR3 consists of 19 residues. Trimming stripped 5 bases from V and 1 base from J, with 21 bases between. Germline CDR1 is SEHNR and CDR2 is FQNEAQ (reference sequence). In DNA, the CDR3 is TGTGCCAGCAGCCACTCTCGGGGAAGAGCCAGGTCCTATAATTCACCCCTCCACTTT. It translates to CASSHSRGRARSYNSPLHF.

V and J are TRBV28 and TRBJ1-5; TRBD1 matches 7 bases. Looked up from germline, CDR1 is MDHEN and CDR2 is SYDVKM. V lost 10 bases and J lost 0; bases outside the gene matches: 6. CDR3 length: 14 amino acids. The CDR3 DNA sequence: TGTGCCATCGGGACAGACAATAGCAATCAGCCCCAGCATTTT. Translating gives CAIGTDNSNQPQHF.

The chain links TRBV4-2 to TRBJ1-1, with D tentatively TRBD1 (5 bases). Between the trimmed V and J ends, which lost 2 bases and 7 bases, there was a span of 11 bases. The CDR3 consists of 13 residues. Germline lookup yields CDR1 LGHNA and CDR2 YNFKEQ. The CDR3 nucleotides read TGTGCCAGCAGCCAACAAGACAGTTATGAAGCTTTCTTT. It codes for CASSQQDSYEAFF.

The CDR3 bases are TGTGCCAGCTCACCTACCTCCGGGGGGGAGGCGTACGAGCAGTACGTC. Amino acid sequence: CASSPTSGGEAYEQYV. V and J are TRBV18 and TRBJ2-7; 8 bases line up with TRBD2. J gave up 4 bases and V 3 bases, and 11 bases lay outside the gene matches. CDR1 is KGHSH, CDR2 LQKENI, per germline. The CDR3 spans 16 residues.

This chain joins TRBV19 and TRBJ1-5, with 8 bases identical to TRBD1. The germline gives CDR1 LNHDA, CDR2 SQIVND (reference sequence). The CDR3 totals 17 residues. The V segment lost 1 base and the J segment 8 bases; nucleotides outside the gene matches: 13. CDR3 protein: CASSIGLRVDRGEPQHF. In DNA, the CDR3 is TGTGCCAGTAGTATAGGGTTGCGCGTCGACAGGGGAGAGCCCCAGCATTTT.

The chain links TRBV28 to TRBJ1-4; D is uncertain. The germline V gene has CDR1 MDHEN and CDR2 SYDVKM. The CDR3 totals 15 residues. Trimming pared 5 bases from V and 8 bases from J, leaving 18 bases between. The chain's CDR3 is CASSQRGRGGEKLFF. The CDR3 DNA follows: TGTGCCAGCAGTCAACGCGGTCGAGGTGGGGAAAAACTGTTTTTT.